This T cell receptor (beta chain) comes out of a study of Siglec-9 on CD8 T cells in melanoma. Study-wide points: In melanoma tumors, a Siglec-9-marked effector memory CD8+ subset reportedly appeared to accumulate.

Assay used: immunoSEQ multiplex PCR; TCRdb lists only in-frame clones, some missing. The sample has some 39,000 clones, more than 65% seen once. With respect to this clone: The antigen is not known.

With V trimmed by 6 bases and J by 0 bases, 9 bases remained unmatched. Germline CDR1 is SEHNR and CDR2 is FQNEAQ (reference sequence). The CDR3 totals 17 residues. The receptor's source is a human donor in good health. This rearrangement joins TRBV7-9 to TRBJ2-1; 9 bases agree with TRBD2. Sequencing input: Siglec-9- CD8+ T cells sorted from blood. The CDR3 protein is CASSQTRLAASYNEQFF. The CDR3 region has the DNA TGTGCCAGCAGTCAAACTCGACTAGCGGCCTCCTACAATGAGCAGTTCTTC.